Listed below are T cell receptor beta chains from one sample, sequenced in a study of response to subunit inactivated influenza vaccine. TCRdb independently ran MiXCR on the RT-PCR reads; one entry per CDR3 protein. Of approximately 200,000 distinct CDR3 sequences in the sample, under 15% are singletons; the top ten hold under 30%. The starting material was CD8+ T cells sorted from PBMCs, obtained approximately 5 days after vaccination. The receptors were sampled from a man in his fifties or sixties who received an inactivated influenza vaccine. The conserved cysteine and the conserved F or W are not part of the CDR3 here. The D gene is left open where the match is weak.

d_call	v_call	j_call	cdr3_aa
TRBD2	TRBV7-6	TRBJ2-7	ASSSLAGAAEQY
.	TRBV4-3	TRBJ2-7	ASSQDFRDNYEQY
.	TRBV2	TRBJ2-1	ASSEGWRNEQF
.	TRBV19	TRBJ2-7	ASTGMSGEQY
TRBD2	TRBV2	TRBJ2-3	AREETSGRVTDTQY
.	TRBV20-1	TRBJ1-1	SARGTENTEAF
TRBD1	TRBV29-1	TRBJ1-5	SVEDGTGNQPQH
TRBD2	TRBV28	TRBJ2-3	ASSFDSGGDTSSTDTQY
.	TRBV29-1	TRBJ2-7	SVEDPYEQY
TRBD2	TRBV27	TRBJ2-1	ASSFGTSGRNEQF
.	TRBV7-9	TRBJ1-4	ASSLGSEKLF
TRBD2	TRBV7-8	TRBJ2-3	ASSLAWREGFADTQY
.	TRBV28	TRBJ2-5	ASSFARGHGIPQETQY
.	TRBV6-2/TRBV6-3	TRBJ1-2	ASSFGGGYT
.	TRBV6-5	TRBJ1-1	ASSYTDGNTEAF
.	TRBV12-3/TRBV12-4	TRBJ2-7	ASSLNSGEQY
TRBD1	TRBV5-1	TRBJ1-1	ASSLDPTGAPLNTEAF
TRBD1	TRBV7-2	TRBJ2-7	ASSLRVGDRLYEQY
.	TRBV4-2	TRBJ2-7	ASSQAGSYEQY
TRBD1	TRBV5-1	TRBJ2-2	ASSFGTGAGTGELF
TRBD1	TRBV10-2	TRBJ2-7	ASSPTGVSSYEQY
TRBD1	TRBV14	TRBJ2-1	ASSQEGTVRTHTYNEQF
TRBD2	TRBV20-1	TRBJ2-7	SARRVAGLYEQY
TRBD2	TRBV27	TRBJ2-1	ASSFIGAGGLNEQF